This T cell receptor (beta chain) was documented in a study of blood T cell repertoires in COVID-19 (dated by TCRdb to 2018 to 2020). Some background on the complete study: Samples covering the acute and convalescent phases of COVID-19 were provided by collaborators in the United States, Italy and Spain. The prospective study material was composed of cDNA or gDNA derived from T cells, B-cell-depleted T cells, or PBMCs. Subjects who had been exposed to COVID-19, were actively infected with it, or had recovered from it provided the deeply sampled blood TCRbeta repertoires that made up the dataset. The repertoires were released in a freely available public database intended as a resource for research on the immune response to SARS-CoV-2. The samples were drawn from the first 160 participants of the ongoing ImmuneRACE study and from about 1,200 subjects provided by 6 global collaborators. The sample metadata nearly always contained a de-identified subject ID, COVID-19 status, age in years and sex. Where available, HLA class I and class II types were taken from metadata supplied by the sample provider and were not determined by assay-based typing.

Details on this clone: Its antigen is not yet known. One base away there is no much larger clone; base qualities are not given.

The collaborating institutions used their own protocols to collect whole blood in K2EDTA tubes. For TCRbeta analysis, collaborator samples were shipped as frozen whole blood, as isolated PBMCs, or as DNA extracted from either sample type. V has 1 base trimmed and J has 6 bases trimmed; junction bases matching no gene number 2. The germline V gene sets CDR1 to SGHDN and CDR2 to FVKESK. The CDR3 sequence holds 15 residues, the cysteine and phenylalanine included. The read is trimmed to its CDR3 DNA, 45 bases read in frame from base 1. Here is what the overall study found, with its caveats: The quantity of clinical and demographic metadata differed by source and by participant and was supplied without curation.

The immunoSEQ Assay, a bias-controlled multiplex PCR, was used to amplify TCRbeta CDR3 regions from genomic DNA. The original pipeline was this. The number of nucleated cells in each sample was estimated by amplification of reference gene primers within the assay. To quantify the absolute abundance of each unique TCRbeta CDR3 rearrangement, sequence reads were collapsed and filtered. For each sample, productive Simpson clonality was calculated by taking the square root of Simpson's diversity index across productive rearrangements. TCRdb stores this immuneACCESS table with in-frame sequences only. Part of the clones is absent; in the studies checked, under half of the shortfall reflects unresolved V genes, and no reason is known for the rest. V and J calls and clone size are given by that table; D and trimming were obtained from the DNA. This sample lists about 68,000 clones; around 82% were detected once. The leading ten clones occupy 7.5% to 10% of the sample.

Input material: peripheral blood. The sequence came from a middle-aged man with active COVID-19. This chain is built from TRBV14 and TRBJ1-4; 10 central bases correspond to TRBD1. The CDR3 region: CASSQGTGGYEKLFF. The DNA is TGTGCCAGCAGCCAAGGGACAGGGGGGTATGAAAAACTGTTTTTT.